A selection of T cell receptor beta chains follows, all from one sample in a study of blood T cell repertoires in COVID-19. TCRdb's table, derived via immunoSEQ multiplex PCR, lists solely in-frame clones and lacks some. Here the sample spans roughly 330,000 clones, about nine tenths being singletons. Sample: PBMCs or T cells enriched from blood (not recorded which). Receptors originate from a woman aged 18-35 years who had recovered from COVID-19. The CDR3 runs from the conserved cysteine through the conserved F or W. Each record gives: clone size, J gene, V gene, D gene, CDR3 protein, CDR3 DNA. The D gene is left open where the match is weak. Only part of the rows carry a size: once, few, many, or a class if the clone is expanded.

size: .; J: TRBJ1-2; V: TRBV28; D: TRBD1; CDR3: CASSPLGWDRGLGYTF; DNA: TGTGCCAGCAGTCCCCTAGGTTGGGACAGGGGGCTAGGCTACACCTTC
size: few; J: TRBJ1-5; V: TRBV6-5; D: .; CDR3: CASSYSAGADQPQHF; DNA: TGTGCCAGCAGTTACTCGGCAGGGGCAGATCAGCCCCAGCATTTT
size: medium-sized; J: TRBJ1-6; V: TRBV28; D: .; CDR3: CASRATGGSPLHF; DNA: TGTGCCAGCCGGGCCACCGGAGGGTCACCCCTCCACTTT
size: .; J: TRBJ1-4; V: TRBV24-1; D: .; CDR3: CATSESGAGNEKLFF; DNA: TGTGCCACCAGTGAATCTGGGGCAGGAAATGAAAAACTGTTTTTT
size: .; J: TRBJ2-1; V: TRBV29-1; D: TRBD2; CDR3: CSVGGLAGGLYNEQFF; DNA: TGCAGCGTAGGCGGACTAGCGGGGGGCCTGTACAATGAGCAGTTCTTC
size: .; J: TRBJ1-6; V: TRBV24-1; D: .; CDR3: CATSGPAGSPLHF; DNA: TGTGCCACCAGTGGACCGGCGGGGTCACCCCTCCACTTT
size: .; J: TRBJ1-2; V: TRBV5-8; D: TRBD1; CDR3: CASSPRNRGGYYGYTF; DNA: TGTGCCAGCAGCCCAAGGAACAGGGGAGGATATTATGGCTACACCTTC
size: .; J: TRBJ2-3; V: TRBV5-5; D: .; CDR3: CASLAPTDTQYF; DNA: TGTGCCAGCCTAGCCCCGACAGATACGCAGTATTTT
size: .; J: TRBJ1-1; V: TRBV2; D: .; CDR3: CASSGQGLLNTEAFF; DNA: TGTGCCAGCAGTGGGCAGGGCCTATTGAACACTGAAGCTTTCTTT
size: .; J: TRBJ2-5; V: TRBV5-1; D: .; CDR3: CASSHRDGRETQYF; DNA: TGCGCCAGCAGCCACAGGGATGGTAGGGAGACCCAGTACTTC
size: .; J: TRBJ1-1; V: TRBV24-1; D: .; CDR3: CATSQEQNTEAFF; DNA: TGTGCCACCAGCCAAGAACAGAACACTGAAGCTTTCTTT
size: .; J: TRBJ1-1; V: TRBV6-5; D: .; CDR3: CASSYSYRGAEAFF; DNA: TGTGCCAGCAGTTACTCTTACCGGGGGGCTGAAGCTTTCTTT
size: few; J: TRBJ2-5; V: TRBV30; D: TRBD1; CDR3: CAWRTGERTQYF; DNA: TGTGCCTGGAGGACAGGGGAAAGGACCCAGTACTTC
size: .; J: TRBJ2-3; V: TRBV7-3; D: .; CDR3: CASSRGDTQYF; DNA: TGTGCCAGCAGCCGAGGGGATACGCAGTATTTT
size: .; J: TRBJ2-2; V: TRBV7-8; D: .; CDR3: CASSLNLRAGELFF; DNA: TGTGCCAGCAGCCTAAACCTCAGGGCCGGGGAGCTGTTTTTT
size: .; J: TRBJ2-1; V: TRBV2; D: TRBD1; CDR3: CATRGQPAYNEQFF; DNA: TGTGCCACCAGGGGGCAGCCAGCCTACAATGAGCAGTTCTTC
size: .; J: TRBJ1-1; V: TRBV7-9; D: .; CDR3: CASSLGATEAFF; DNA: TGTGCCAGCAGCTTGGGGGCCACTGAAGCTTTCTTT
size: .; J: TRBJ2-7; V: TRBV11-2; D: .; CDR3: CASSPTGTYSYEQYF; DNA: TGTGCCAGCAGCCCCACCGGGACTTATTCCTACGAGCAGTACTTC
size: .; J: TRBJ2-1; V: TRBV4-1; D: .; CDR3: CASSQFRGNEQFF; DNA: TGCGCCAGCAGCCAGTTCCGGGGCAATGAGCAGTTCTTC
size: few; J: TRBJ2-5; V: TRBV6-1; D: .; CDR3: CASSEARETQYF; DNA: TGTGCCAGCAGTGAAGCCCGTGAGACCCAGTACTTC
size: few; J: TRBJ2-3; V: TRBV6-5; D: TRBD1; CDR3: CASSLQGTDTQYF; DNA: TGTGCCAGCAGCCTACAGGGGACAGATACGCAGTATTTT
size: .; J: TRBJ1-5; V: TRBV9; D: .; CDR3: CASRTDGQPQHF; DNA: TGTGCCAGCAGAACAGACGGTCAGCCCCAGCATTTT
size: .; J: TRBJ2-1; V: TRBV19; D: .; CDR3: CASSIMAGYNEQFF; DNA: TGTGCCAGTAGTATAATGGCAGGGTACAATGAGCAGTTCTTC
size: .; J: TRBJ2-5; V: TRBV3-1/TRBV3-2; D: TRBD1; CDR3: CASSQGWGGQGVQETQYF; DNA: TGTGCCAGCAGCCAAGGCTGGGGGGGACAGGGGGTACAAGAGACCCAGTACTTC
size: .; J: TRBJ1-1; V: TRBV28; D: .; CDR3: CASSWDSQSSNTEAFF; DNA: TGTGCCAGCAGCTGGGACTCGCAGAGTTCGAACACTGAAGCTTTCTTT
size: many; J: TRBJ1-2; V: TRBV5-5; D: TRBD1; CDR3: CASSLGGDRDIYGYTF; DNA: TGTGCCAGCAGCTTGGGGGGCGACAGGGATATTTATGGCTACACCTTC
size: .; J: TRBJ1-2; V: TRBV28; D: TRBD1; CDR3: CASRSTGVQKEYGYTF; DNA: TGTGCCAGCAGGTCAACAGGGGTTCAAAAGGAGTATGGCTACACCTTC
size: .; J: TRBJ2-7; V: TRBV30; D: .; CDR3: CAWSSGPYEQYF; DNA: TGTGCCTGGAGTAGTGGGCCCTACGAGCAGTACTTC
size: once; J: TRBJ2-3; V: TRBV7-9; D: TRBD2; CDR3: CASSFRGDGTDTQYF; DNA: TGTGCCAGCAGCTTCCGGGGGGATGGTACAGATACGCAGTATTTT
size: .; J: TRBJ2-2; V: TRBV11-3; D: .; CDR3: CASSLDGENTGELFF; DNA: TGTGCCAGCAGCTTGGACGGGGAGAACACCGGGGAGCTGTTTTTT
size: .; J: TRBJ2-3; V: TRBV18; D: .; CDR3: CASSPLEDSTDTQYF; DNA: TGTGCCAGCTCACCACTCGAGGACTCCACAGATACGCAGTATTTT
size: .; J: TRBJ1-2; V: TRBV3-1/TRBV3-2; D: .; CDR3: CASSQDRARGYTF; DNA: TGTGCCAGCAGCCAAGACAGGGCCCGGGGCTACACCTTC
size: .; J: TRBJ1-6; V: TRBV24-1; D: TRBD1; CDR3: CATSDARTGWLNSPLHF; DNA: TGTGCCACCAGTGATGCTCGGACAGGGTGGTTAAATTCACCCCTCCACTTT
size: few; J: TRBJ2-3; V: TRBV2; D: .; CDR3: CASSGGQSTDTQYF; DNA: TGTGCCAGCAGTGGGGGGCAGAGCACAGATACGCAGTATTTT
size: .; J: TRBJ1-4; V: TRBV7-9; D: TRBD1; CDR3: CASSPTGLDEKLFF; DNA: TGTGCCAGCAGCCCGACAGGGCTAGATGAAAAACTGTTTTTT
size: few; J: TRBJ1-1; V: TRBV29-1; D: TRBD1; CDR3: CSVEYRGRTEAFF; DNA: TGCAGCGTTGAATACAGGGGGCGTACTGAAGCTTTCTTT
size: .; J: TRBJ1-5; V: TRBV7-2; D: .; CDR3: CASALTGGNQPQHF; DNA: TGTGCCAGCGCCCTAACGGGGGGCAATCAGCCCCAGCATTTT
size: .; J: TRBJ2-7; V: TRBV3-1/TRBV3-2; D: TRBD2; CDR3: CASSKGLAPSYEQYF; DNA: TGTGCCAGCAGCAAGGGACTAGCGCCCTCCTACGAGCAGTACTTC
size: .; J: TRBJ2-1; V: TRBV9; D: TRBD2; CDR3: CASEQGLAPNNEQFF; DNA: TGTGCCAGCGAACAGGGACTAGCGCCCAACAATGAGCAGTTCTTC
size: .; J: TRBJ1-2; V: TRBV5-4; D: TRBD1; CDR3: CASSLTGTGGGYTF; DNA: TGTGCCAGCAGCTTAACCGGGACAGGGGGCGGCTACACCTTC